Below, 29 T cell receptor beta chains from the same sample are listed, as sequenced in a study of blood T cell repertoires in COVID-19. Measured with immunoSEQ multiplex PCR; TCRdb has only the in-frame clones, and not every one. The repertoire holds 300,000 to 450,000 clones, with roughly nine tenths as singletons. The sequencing sample was made of peripheral blood. These receptors came from a young woman with COVID-19, enrolled during active disease.

V and J are TRBV27 and TRBJ1-6, with 9 bases matching TRBD1. This CDR3 spans 16 amino acids. After removal of 5 bases from V and 7 bases from J, the junction contained 9 bases not matched to a gene. Germline assignment: CDR1 MNHEY and CDR2 SMNVEV (reference sequence). The CDR3 region has the DNA TGTGCCAGCAGTACACACAGGGGGCGATACAATTCACCCCTCCACTTT. Its protein is CASSTHRGRYNSPLHF.

J is TRBJ2-3 and V is TRBV6-2 or TRBV6-3; 11 nucleotides line up with TRBD1. CDR3 size: 17 residues. With V trimmed by 3 bases and J by 1 base, 6 bases remained unmatched. Germline V gene sequence: CDR1 MNHEY, CDR2 SVGEGT. CDR3 sequence (DNA): TGTGCCAGCAGTTATGCCCCGGGACAGGGGGGCACAGATACGCAGTATTTT. Translating it yields CASSYAPGQGGTDTQYF.

This clone has just one count. The chain uses TRBV28 and TRBJ2-6; a possible D gene is TRBD1 (6 bases). From germline, CDR1 is MDHEN and CDR2 SYDVKM. Trimming stripped 3 bases from V and 1 base from J, with 16 bases between. This CDR3 contains 18 residues. CDR3 residues: CASSLAPGTMSGANVLTF. The CDR3 DNA reads TGTGCCAGCAGTTTGGCCCCCGGGACAATGTCTGGGGCCAACGTCCTGACTTTC.

The chain couples TRBV5-1 to TRBJ2-7; 9 nucleotides align to TRBD1. The germline CDR1 and CDR2 sequences are SGHRS and YFSETQ. This CDR3 comprises 16 residues. The ends lost 4 bases at V and 1 base at J; junction bases unmatched: 9. CDR3 sequence reads: CASSGRTGDGSYEQYF. In DNA, the CDR3 is TGCGCCAGCAGCGGTCGGACAGGGGATGGGTCCTACGAGCAGTACTTC. Full variable domain (missing parts from reference TRBV5-1 and TRBJ2-7): KAGVTQTPRYLIKTRGQQVTLSCSPISGHRSVSWYQQTPGQGLQFLFEYFSETQRNKGNFPGRFSGRQFSNSRSEMNVSTLELGDSALYLCASSGRTGDGSYEQYFGPGTRLTVT.

The gene calls are TRBV19 and TRBJ1-5; D possibly corresponds to TRBD1 (5 bases). Germline CDR1 LNHDA, CDR2 SQIVND (reference sequence). The CDR3 sequence is 13 residues long. V was cut by 3 bases and J by 5 bases, with 8 bases left in between. CDR3 region: CASSIWGDQPQHF. The DNA of the CDR3 is TGTGCCAGTAGTATTTGGGGGGATCAGCCCCAGCATTTT.

This clone was seen a few times. This chain's CDR3 is CASSFDRWGGEAFF. For the CDR3, the DNA is TGTGCCAGCAGCTTCGACCGCTGGGGGGGTGAAGCTTTCTTT. This chain joins TRBV7-2 and TRBJ1-1, with D maybe TRBD1 (5 bases). V was trimmed by 3 bases and J by 7 bases, leaving 15 bases between them. CDR1 SGHTA and CDR2 FQGNSA come from the germline V gene. The CDR3 sequence is 14 residues long. The full variable domain, in which reference TRBV7-2 and TRBJ1-1 provide the parts outside the CDR3, is GAGVSQSPSNKVTEKGKDVELRCDPISGHTALYWYRQSLGQGLEFLIYFQGNSAPDKSGLPSDRFSAERTGGSVSTLTIQRTQQEDSAVYLCASSFDRWGGEAFFGQGTRLTVV.

The chain combines TRBV2 with TRBJ1-2, with D possibly being TRBD1 (5 bases). This CDR3 contains 12 residues. CDR1 SNHLY and CDR2 FYNNEI come from the germline V gene. V was cut by 8 bases and J by 1 base, with 8 bases left in between. The DNA of the CDR3 is TGTGCCAGCGCCGACAGTAACTATGGCTACACCTTC. This codes for CASADSNYGYTF. Looking up the rest from reference TRBV2 and TRBJ1-2 gives the full variable domain: EPEVTQTPSHQVTQMGQEVILRCVPISNHLYFYWYRQILGQKVEFLVSFYNNEISEKSEIFDDQFSVERPDGSNFTLKIRSTKLEDSAMYFCASADSNYGYTFGSGTRLTVV.

The chain links TRBV12-3 or TRBV12-4 to TRBJ1-4; weak D call: TRBD1 (5 bases). The CDR3 runs 13 residues. The ends were cut back, 8 bases at V and 8 bases at J, with 15 bases in the middle. The CDR3 sequence is CASQTAQGEKLFF. Written as DNA, the CDR3 is TGTGCCAGCCAGACAGCACAAGGAGAAAAACTGTTTTTT.

The J gene is TRBJ2-3, the V gene TRBV7-6; 11 bases are shared with TRBD1. The CDR3 has 16 residues. Germline V gives CDR1 SGHVS, CDR2 FNYEAQ. After removal of 2 bases from V and 4 bases from J, the junction contained 5 bases not matched to a gene. CDR3 protein: CASSLLRGQGADTQYF. CDR3 sequence (DNA): TGTGCCAGCAGCTTATTACGGGGACAGGGGGCAGATACGCAGTATTTT.

The V and J genes are TRBV2 and TRBJ2-2, with TRBD1 matching 9 bases. With 6 bases clipped from V and 6 bases from J, the junction kept 8 bases outside the gene matches. The length of the CDR3 is 15 residues. In germline, CDR1 is SNHLY, CDR2 FYNNEI. The CDR3 protein is CASRDRDRVPGELFF. The DNA for the CDR3 is TGTGCCAGCAGAGACCGGGACAGGGTCCCCGGGGAGCTGTTTTTT.

The genes are TRBV30 and TRBJ2-3; D gene uncertain. The V and J ends lost 0 bases and 0 bases respectively, with 10 bases between them. Germline values: CDR1 GTSNPN, CDR2 SVGIG (reference sequence). The CDR3 covers 15 residues. The CDR3 reads CAWSVLGVSTDTQYF. In DNA, the CDR3 is TGTGCCTGGAGTGTACTGGGCGTAAGCACAGATACGCAGTATTTT. Supplemented by reference TRBV30 and TRBJ2-3, the full variable domain reads SQTIHQWPATLVQPVGSPLSLECTVEGTSNPNLYWYRQAAGRGLQLLFYSVGIGQISSEVPQNLSASRPQDRQFILSSKKLLLSDSGFYLCAWSVLGVSTDTQYFGPGTRLTVL.

The count of this clone is one. This rearrangement joins TRBV4-3 to TRBJ2-7; 10 nucleotides agree with TRBD1. Looked up from germline, CDR1 is LGHNA and CDR2 is YSLEER. V shed 7 bases, J shed 2 bases, and the junction held 5 bases outside the gene matches. The CDR3 spans 14 residues. The CDR3 here is CASTPGTGAYEQYF. CDR3 DNA sequence: TGCGCCAGCACACCCGGGACAGGGGCCTACGAGCAGTACTTC.

This chain links TRBV5-1 with TRBJ1-1; no reliable D call. Germline V gene data show CDR1 as SGHRS and CDR2 as YFSETQ. Trimming removed 0 bases at V and 2 bases at J, with 11 bases between. This CDR3 region has 15 residues. The CDR3 DNA follows: TGCGCCAGCAGCTTGGCCCCTAGCCTTAACACTGAAGCTTTCTTT. This encodes CASSLAPSLNTEAFF.

The chain joins TRBV5-8 to TRBJ2-7, with a tentative D call TRBD1 (5 bases). The CDR3 has 16 residues. Trimming stripped 3 bases from V and 2 bases from J, with 18 bases between. Germline CDR1 SGHTS, CDR2 YDEGEE. The CDR3 loop is CASSSRGRGRAYEQYF. The CDR3, as DNA: TGTGCCAGCAGCTCAAGGGGTAGGGGCAGGGCCTACGAGCAGTACTTC.

The chain combines TRBV18 with TRBJ1-6; D is possibly TRBD1 (6 bases). V was pared by 3 bases and J by 9 bases, with 15 bases between. The CDR3 is 15 residues long. Germline-derived CDR1 and CDR2 are KGHSH and LQKENI. DNA of the CDR3: TGTGCCAGCTCACCGAGGACAGATGAGGGTTCACCCCTCCACTTT. Translation gives CASSPRTDEGSPLHF.

The chain employs TRBV3-1 (or the pseudogene TRBV3-2) and TRBJ2-1; 8 bases are shared with TRBD2. Trimming removed 0 bases from V and 10 bases from J; junction bases left unmatched: 11. The CDR3 is made up of 16 amino acids. The V gene's germline CDR1 is LGHDT and CDR2 YNNKEL (reference sequence). The CDR3 coding sequence is TGTGCCAGCAGCCAAGAGAGGGGTAGCGGGGCGGCGGAGCAGTTCTTC. This encodes CASSQERGSGAAEQFF.

V usage is TRBV2 and J usage is TRBJ1-1; TRBD1 is a possible D gene (5 bases). Germline V gene data show CDR1 as SNHLY and CDR2 as FYNNEI. The CDR3 contains 16 residues. Trimming removed 3 bases at V and 6 bases at J, with 20 bases between. The CDR3 nucleotides read TGTGCCAGCAGTGAGAACGGGGCACACTCGGGGGCTGAAGCTTTCTTT. Translation gives CASSENGAHSGAEAFF. The full variable domain, completed using reference TRBV2 and TRBJ1-1, is EPEVTQTPSHQVTQMGQEVILRCVPISNHLYFYWYRQILGQKVEFLVSFYNNEISEKSEIFDDQFSVERPDGSNFTLKIRSTKLEDSAMYFCASSENGAHSGAEAFFGQGTRLTVV.

The rearrangement joins TRBV5-4 to TRBJ1-1; 7 bases agree with TRBD1. This CDR3 has 14 residues. J gave up 5 bases and V 4 bases, and 8 bases lay outside the gene matches. The germline V gene has CDR1 SGHNT and CDR2 YYREEE (reference sequence). In nucleotides, the CDR3 is TGTGCCAGCAGCATGCTGCAGGGGGTAACTGAAGCTTTCTTT. Its translation is CASSMLQGVTEAFF.

This clone was observed a handful of times. V and J are TRBV7-6 and TRBJ2-5, with 9 bases fitting TRBD2. CDR1 is SGHVS, CDR2 FNYEAQ, per germline. V dropped 7 bases and J dropped 4; count of bases not matched to a gene: 10. The CDR3 runs to 15 residues. CDR3 amino acids: CASTQWGTSRETQYF. DNA of the CDR3: TGTGCCAGCACGCAGTGGGGGACTAGCCGAGAGACCCAGTACTTC.

This rearrangement joins TRBV4-3 to TRBJ2-1, with TRBD2 matching over 8 bases. The germline CDR1 and CDR2 sequences are LGHNA and YSLEER. V shed 0 bases and J 1 base; nucleotides not matched to a gene: 8. CDR3 length: 18 amino acids. The CDR3 region is CASSQDLPTSGSYNEQFF. CDR3 sequence (DNA): TGCGCCAGCAGCCAAGATTTACCAACTAGCGGATCCTACAATGAGCAGTTCTTC.

The rearrangement uses TRBV3-1 (or the pseudogene TRBV3-2) and TRBJ2-5; no reliable D call. The V and J ends lost 2 bases and 4 bases respectively, with 5 bases between them. The CDR3 contains 12 residues. Germline values: CDR1 LGHDT, CDR2 YNNKEL (reference sequence). CDR3 residues: CASSQLRETQYF. CDR3 nucleotide sequence: TGTGCCAGCAGCCAACTTCGAGAGACCCAGTACTTC.

This chain connects TRBV5-4 to TRBJ1-1; 7 bases align to TRBD1. Germline V CDR1 and CDR2: SGHNT, YYREEE (reference sequence). J gave up 4 bases and V 3 bases, and 6 bases lay outside the gene matches. This CDR3 has 14 residues. In DNA form, the CDR3 reads TGTGCCAGCAGCTCCCCGGGACAGAGCACTGAAGCTTTCTTT. Protein product: CASSSPGQSTEAFF.

The J gene is TRBJ2-1, the V gene TRBV7-2; a possible D gene is TRBD2 (5 bases). There are 16 residues in the CDR3. Trimming shortened V by 5 bases and J by 7 bases, and 21 bases separated the two germline ends. Germline V gene sequence: CDR1 SGHTA, CDR2 FQGNSA. The CDR3: CASSPSVANPGNEQFF. In DNA form, the CDR3 reads TGTGCCAGCAGCCCCTCCGTAGCGAATCCTGGGAATGAGCAGTTCTTC.

V is TRBV28 and J is TRBJ2-5; possibly TRBD1 for D (6 bases). Per the germline V gene, CDR1 is MDHEN and CDR2 is SYDVKM. The CDR3 covers 14 residues. Trimming stripped 8 bases from V and 1 base from J, with 14 bases between. CDR3 bases: TGTGCCAGCTCCCTAGGGGGTACCCAAGAGACCCAGTACTTC. The encoded protein is CASSLGGTQETQYF.

The chain is built from TRBV5-8 and TRBJ2-7; a possible D gene is TRBD1 (5 bases). Between the trimmed V and J ends, which lost 0 bases and 0 bases, there was a span of 10 bases. The CDR3 length is 15 residues. Looked up from germline, CDR1 is SGHTS and CDR2 is YDEGEE. DNA for the CDR3: TGTGCCAGCAGCTTGGCCCCAGGGCACTCCTACGAGCAGTACTTC. This encodes CASSLAPGHSYEQYF.

The rearrangement links TRBV18 to TRBJ2-5; TRBD2 agrees at 8 bases. The CDR3 contains 17 residues. The J segment lost 2 bases and the V segment lost 1 base, leaving 9 bases of the junction unmatched. CDR1 and CDR2 from the germline V gene are KGHSH and LQKENI. The CDR3 nucleotides are TGTGCCAGCTCACCACGCCTAGTTAGCGGGGAGCAAGAGACCCAGTACTTC. It is translated as CASSPRLVSGEQETQYF.

The gene calls are TRBV7-9 and TRBJ2-2; 7 nucleotides line up with TRBD1. Germline V gene sequence: CDR1 SEHNR, CDR2 FQNEAQ (reference sequence). V lost 3 bases, J lost 2 bases, and 3 bases stayed unmatched. This CDR3 is built from 15 residues. CDR3 DNA: TGTGCCAGCAGCTTCCAGGGGGTCAACACCGGGGAGCTGTTTTTT. Its protein is CASSFQGVNTGELFF.

The V call is TRBV27, the J call TRBJ1-2, with TRBD1 identical over 10 bases. Germline V gene data show CDR1 as MNHEY and CDR2 as SMNVEV (reference sequence). The CDR3 is made up of 16 amino acids. V shed 3 bases, J shed 2 bases, and the junction held 6 bases outside the gene matches. CDR3 amino acids: CASSFSGQGVNYGYTF. CDR3 DNA sequence: TGTGCCAGCAGTTTCTCCGGACAGGGGGTGAACTATGGCTACACCTTC.

V and J are TRBV5-1 and TRBJ2-6; TRBD2 matches 7 bases. Unmatched junction bases numbered 6, after V lost 4 bases and J lost 2 bases. In germline, CDR1 is SGHRS, CDR2 YFSETQ. CDR3 length: 16 residues. The CDR3 sequence is CASSHGGGAGANVLTF. CDR3 nucleotides: TGCGCCAGCAGCCATGGCGGGGGAGCTGGGGCCAACGTCCTGACTTTC. The whole variable domain, filled in from reference TRBV5-1 and TRBJ2-6, reads KAGVTQTPRYLIKTRGQQVTLSCSPISGHRSVSWYQQTPGQGLQFLFEYFSETQRNKGNFPGRFSGRQFSNSRSEMNVSTLELGDSALYLCASSHGGGAGANVLTFGAGSRLTVL.